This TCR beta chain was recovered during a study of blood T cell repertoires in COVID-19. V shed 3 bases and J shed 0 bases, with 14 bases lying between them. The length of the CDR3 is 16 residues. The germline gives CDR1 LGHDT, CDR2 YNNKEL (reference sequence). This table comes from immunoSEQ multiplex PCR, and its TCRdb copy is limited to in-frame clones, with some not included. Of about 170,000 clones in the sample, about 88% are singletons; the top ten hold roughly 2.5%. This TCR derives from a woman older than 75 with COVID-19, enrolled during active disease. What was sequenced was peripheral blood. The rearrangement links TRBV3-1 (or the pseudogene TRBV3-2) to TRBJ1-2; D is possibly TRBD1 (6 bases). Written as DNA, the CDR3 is TGTGCCAGCAGCCAGGGGGGGGCTGGAGCTAACTATGGCTACACCTTC. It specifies CASSQGGAGANYGYTF.